This T cell receptor (beta chain) was captured by sequencing in a study of T cells in Graves' hyperthyroidism and ophthalmopathy. Hyperthyroidism of Graves' type that showed no ophthalmopathy progression within 18 months was stable. The study excluded patients with uncontrolled infection, other autoimmune disease, pregnancy or lactation. Diagnoses were established using clinical symptoms, serum thyroxine and TRAb, thyroid ultrasound and orbital computed tomography. CDR3 length equals 14 residues. Between the trimmed V and J ends, which lost 5 bases and 6 bases, there was a span of 11 bases. Germline V gene lookup returns CDR1 SGHTA and CDR2 FQGTGA. Amplification of TCR beta CDR3 regions used RNA as the template. HTBI primers were employed in a first-round RT-PCR of the TCR CDR3. One entry per CDR3 protein results from TCRdb running MiXCR on the multiplex PCR reads. In the table there are hundreds of thousands of distinct CDR3 sequences, roughly a third of which are singletons.

This chain links TRBV7-3 with TRBJ1-6; perhaps TRBD1 as D (5 bases). The sequencing sample was made of blood. The clonotype originates from a woman aged 40 to 50 with Graves' hyperthyroidism. The CDR3 protein is CASSPEGTNSPLHF. The CDR3 DNA follows: TGTGCCAGCAGCCCTGAGGGGACTAATTCACCCCTCCACTTT. The complete variable domain, with remaining parts taken from reference TRBV7-3 and TRBJ1-6, reads GAGVSQTPSNKVTEKGKYVELRCDPISGHTALYWYRQSLGQGPEFLIYFQGTGAADDSGLPNDRFFAVRPEGSVSTLKIQRTERGDSAVYLCASSPEGTNSPLHFGNGTRLTVT.